This T cell receptor beta chain was recorded in a study of shared clonotypes between healthy human individuals. Study background: Donors, aged 18 to 49, were a couple of women and three men.

Trimming stripped 5 bases from V and 6 bases from J, with 8 bases between. The CDR3 loop spans 12 amino acids. Germline-derived CDR1 and CDR2 are SGHTA and FQGNSA. Of note for this clone: Its antigen is not known.

Study-wide results and caveats: Clonotype sharing across donors was expected to vary with sequencing depth.

Clones were read by immunoSEQ multiplex PCR, and TCRdb kept only the in-frame ones, dropping some. The sample holds a few million clones, almost 96% seen once. The TCR originated in a man aged 18 to 30 in good health. The rearrangement uses TRBV7-2 and TRBJ2-4; the D is unclear. Sequencing was done on a sample of naive CD4+ T cells sorted from blood. Regarding subset: CD45RA+ positively selected. The DNA of the CDR3 is TGTGCCAGCAGCCTGGAGAGAAACATTCAGTACTTC. It yields the protein CASSLERNIQYF. Looking up the rest from reference TRBV7-2 and TRBJ2-4 gives the full variable domain: GAGVSQSPSNKVTEKGKDVELRCDPISGHTALYWYRQSLGQGLEFLIYFQGNSAPDKSGLPSDRFSAERTGGSVSTLTIQRTQQEDSAVYLCASSLERNIQYFGAGTRLSVL.